The present T cell receptor (beta chain) was sequenced within a study of cytomegalovirus exposure and HLA in healthy donors. As for the study in general: T cells numbering approximately 170 million yielded around 120 million unique TCR beta sequences in an earlier analysis.

Regarding the study as a whole: In vitro checks showed that a few CMV-associated chains really do target CMV antigens.

In the PCR, 60 Vbeta and 13 Jbeta primers were used. Assay used: immunoSEQ multiplex PCR; TCRdb lists only in-frame clones, some missing. This table holds over 55,000 clones, more than 75% found once. As to this clone: Antigen unknown. The same CDR3 arises from other DNA sequences in this sample as well.

Samples came from healthy bone marrow donors. Germline-derived CDR1 and CDR2 are WNHNN and SYGVQD (reference sequence). Trimming took 0 bases from V and 3 from J; bases not matched to a gene: 0. This CDR3 has 14 residues. This receptor was taken from a man aged 18 to 30 in good health and CMV-seronegative. Sequencing used PBMCs. The chain carries TRBV10-1 and TRBJ2-3; 7 bases are a match to TRBD2. CDR3 in amino acids: CASSESGGTDTQYF. The CDR3, as DNA: TGCGCCAGCAGTGAGTCGGGAGGGACAGATACGCAGTATTTT.